Listed below are T cell receptor beta chains from one sample, sequenced in a study of cytomegalovirus exposure and HLA in healthy donors. Here immunoSEQ multiplex PCR was the method, and the copy in TCRdb shows in-frame clones only, minus some. The sample holds 75,000 to 100,000 clones; around 80% are singletons and the top ten take roughly 9.8%. Sequences were obtained from PBMCs. These receptors all stem from a man between 18 and 35 years old in good health and CMV-seropositive. The CDR3 runs from the conserved cysteine through the conserved F or W. The D gene is left open where the match is weak. The size entry is marked missing in some rows and otherwise reads once, few, many or a size class.

once | TRBJ1-5 | TRBD1 | TRBV5-1 | TGCGCCAGCAGCACAGGGGATAGCAATCAGCCCCAGCATTTT | CASSTGDSNQPQHF
NA | TRBJ1-4 | TRBD1 | TRBV5-4 | TGTGCCAGCAGCGAGACGACAGGGAGTAATGAAAAACTGTTTTTT | CASSETTGSNEKLFF
NA | TRBJ1-2 | NA | TRBV6-5 | TGTGCCAGCAGTTACTCATGGGGGCGCGATGGCTACACCTTC | CASSYSWGRDGYTF
NA | TRBJ1-6 | TRBD1 | TRBV5-1 | TGCGCCAGCAGCTTGGAGGTCAGGGGGCGTGGGGAATCACCCCTCCACTTT | CASSLEVRGRGESPLHF
NA | TRBJ1-6 | NA | TRBV28 | TGTGCCAGCAGTCTACCCCTATTCGGGGGATCACCCCTCCACTTT | CASSLPLFGGSPLHF
few | TRBJ1-3 | NA | TRBV9 | TGTGCCAGCAGCGTAGCGGGGGATGGTGGAAACACCATATATTTT | CASSVAGDGGNTIYF
NA | TRBJ2-2 | NA | TRBV9 | TGTGCCAGCAGCCCCCGGGGTTCGGGCGGGGAGCTGTTTTTT | CASSPRGSGGELFF
NA | TRBJ1-1 | NA | TRBV27 | TGTGCCAGCAGTTTAGGGGGGATGAACACTGAAGCTTTCTTT | CASSLGGMNTEAFF
NA | TRBJ1-2 | NA | TRBV6-1 | TGTGCCAGCAGTGAAGTAAATTACCCAGGTTTCTTC | CASSEVNYPGFF
NA | TRBJ2-7 | NA | TRBV7-9 | TGTGCCAGCAGCTCCCCGGGAGAATTCGAGCAGTACTTC | CASSSPGEFEQYF
NA | TRBJ1-2 | TRBD1 | TRBV7-9 | TGTGCCAGCAGCCCTGGGACAGAGTATGGCTACACCTTC | CASSPGTEYGYTF
NA | TRBJ2-7 | TRBD1 | TRBV27 | TGTGCCAGCAGTATCGGACAGGGAGGATACGAGCAGTACTTC | CASSIGQGGYEQYF
NA | TRBJ1-2 | NA | TRBV29-1 | TGCAGCGTTGAGTTTGAGGGTTACTATGGCTACACCTTC | CSVEFEGYYGYTF
NA | TRBJ2-7 | TRBD1 | TRBV2 | TGTGCCAGCAGGCCTGGACAGGGAGGCTACGAGCAGTACTTC | CASRPGQGGYEQYF
few | TRBJ1-5 | NA | TRBV4-2 | TGTGCCAGCAGCCAAGATTCAGGGTACAATCAGCCCCAGCATTTT | CASSQDSGYNQPQHF
once | TRBJ2-2 | TRBD1 | TRBV5-1 | TGCGCCAGCAGCGCAGGGGGTAACACCGGGGAGCTGTTTTTT | CASSAGGNTGELFF